This T cell receptor (beta chain) was recorded in a study of radiation and T cells in renal cell carcinoma (dated by TCRdb to the early 2020s). A note on the overall study: Samples came from a clinical trial, in which primary renal cell carcinomas received 15 Gy stereotactic body radiation therapy followed by nephrectomy 4 weeks later. In total, almost 55 samples, comprising 26 tumors and roughly 27 peripheral blood samples, were subjected to TCR beta sequencing. In the 55 or so samples combined, 4 million to 5 million unique CDR3 nucleotide sequences were found, encoding 2,658,974 unique CDR3 amino acid sequences.

The meaning of the sample's time point label: blood 2 weeks post-SBRT. In the paper's terms, the treatment or condition label means: 15 Gy SBRT to primary tumor, nephrectomy 4 weeks later. To follow tumor-enriched clonotypes, peripheral blood was collected serially from radiation-treated patients at baseline and again at 2 weeks and 4 weeks after SBRT. Every patient's renal cell carcinoma showed clear cell pathology. Genomic DNA for TCR sequencing was prepared using the QIAamp DNA Blood Mini Kit (Qiagen). Samples were included in the analyses only if all quality control checks were passed. Findings and caveats that apply to the study as a whole: The single-armed trial design could not address effects of radiation dose or scheduling on the TCR repertoire. Blood repertoire dynamics were not followed beyond 4 weeks after treatment. Because pretreatment tumor biopsies were not available, the study could not determine whether clonotypes were already present within the tumor at baseline. An increase in top tumor clonotypes in blood was observed from baseline to 2 weeks post-radiation, followed by contraction by 4 weeks, which was taken to suggest transient expansion of tumor-resident clones.

Turning to this clone: No cognate antigen has been identified for it. No base quality values were provided; no much bigger clone lies one nucleotide off.

The immunoSEQ kit was used, according to the manufacturer's recommendations, to generate TCR beta libraries from genomic DNA. For library preparation, a first multiplex PCR was performed with proprietary primers, followed by a second PCR in which unique barcodes were added, and bead cleanups were performed after each round. Each sample batch included a kit-provided positive control reaction and a negative control reaction. The final libraries underwent checking on an Agilent 4200 TapeStation D1000 ScreenTape, volumetric pooling, and quantification by qPCR. An Illumina NextSeq500 fitted with a MidOutput 150-cycle cartridge performed the sequencing, running 156 Read1 cycles and 15 Index1 cycles with the kit's custom primers. The pooled library was loaded at about 0.98 pM, with a roughly 18% PhiX control spiked in. Processing in the source paper ran as follows. Vendor-processed data were analyzed in R, and a clonotype was defined as all T cells sharing the same CDR3 nucleotide sequence. For clone abundance analyses, frequencies were normalized to the 10,000 most abundant clones per sample. Public T cell clones, which averaged fewer than five per sample, were removed prior to analysis. Tumor-enriched clonotypes and baseline blood-enriched clonotypes were defined as those with an abundance difference of at least 32-fold between compartments. A beta-binomial differential abundance model was used to identify clonotypes that were expanded or contracted between blood time points. Tumor-blood repertoire similarity was measured with the Baroni-Urbani and Buser coefficient, and groups were compared using two-tailed Wilcoxon tests in R. The immuneACCESS repertoire file appears here via TCRdb, limited to in-frame rearrangements. These files lack a portion of the clones; in checked studies, under half of the deficit traces to unresolved V genes, and the cause of the others is not known. Clonal size and the V and J genes are those of that table, whereas D and trimming came from the DNA. The table for this sample lists 150,000 to 180,000 clones; 87% of them were counted only once. The ten largest clones add up to roughly 13% of the sample.

Sequencing was performed on blood, taken from a patient whose treatment included radiotherapy and nephrectomy. This clonotype was obtained from a woman between 50 and 59 years old with renal cell carcinoma.

The CDR3 sequence is CASSTLGSRQPQHF. DNA sequence: TGTGCCAGCAGTACTCTGGGGTCACGGCAGCCCCAGCATTTT. The rearrangement joined TRBV6-5 to TRBJ1-5; no confident D gene assignment can be made. The CDR3 spans 14 residues, from the cysteine through the phenylalanine. CDR3 DNA only is kept here, 42 bases in frame from base 1. CDR1 and CDR2 (MNHEY, SVGAGI) derive from the germline V gene. V sheds 5 bases and J sheds 7 bases, leaving 15 bases between their ends.